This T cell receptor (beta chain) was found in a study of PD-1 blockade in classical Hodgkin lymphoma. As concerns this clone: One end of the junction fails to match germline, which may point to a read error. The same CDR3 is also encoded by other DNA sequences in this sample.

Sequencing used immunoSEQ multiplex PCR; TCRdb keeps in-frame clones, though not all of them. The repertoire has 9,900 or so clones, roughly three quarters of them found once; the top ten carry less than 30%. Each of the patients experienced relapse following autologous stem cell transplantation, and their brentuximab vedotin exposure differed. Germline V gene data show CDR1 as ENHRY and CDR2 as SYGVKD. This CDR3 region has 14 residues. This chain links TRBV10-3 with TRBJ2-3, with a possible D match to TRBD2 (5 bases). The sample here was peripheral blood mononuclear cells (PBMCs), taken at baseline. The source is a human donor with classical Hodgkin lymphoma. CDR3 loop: CASNGLISTDTQYF. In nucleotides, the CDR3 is TGTGCCAGCAATGGACTTATTAGCACGGATACGCAGTATTTT.